This entry features one T cell receptor (beta chain) sequence. The antigen is not known. The V segment lost 5 bases and the J segment 2 bases; nucleotides outside the gene matches: 18. The CDR3 consists of 19 residues. Germline CDR1 and CDR2: SEHNR and FQNEAQ (reference sequence). The data stem from a study of T cell responses to AZD1222 COVID-19 vaccine. Study background: Second doses were pooled across both intervals (about 4 or about 12 weeks).

Points from the study as a whole: Baseline testing showed seropositivity in only 5 or 6 AZD1222 recipients.

The data were produced by immunoSEQ multiplex PCR, yet TCRdb's version contains in-frame clones alone and is incomplete. This table has about 150,000 clones, roughly nine tenths appearing once. This TCR came from an adult in good health. The source was peripheral blood, collected on day 0 of AZD1222 vaccination. The chain combines TRBV7-9 with TRBJ2-3; 8 bases are shared with TRBD2. CDR3 region: CASSPKAAGVAGYTDTQYF. CDR3 bases: TGTGCCAGCAGCCCGAAAGCTGCGGGGGTAGCGGGATACACAGATACGCAGTATTTT. Full variable domain (outside the CDR3, taken from reference TRBV7-9 and TRBJ2-3): DTGVSQNPRHKITKRGQNVTFRCDPISEHNRLYWYRQTLGQGPEFLTYFQNEAQLEKSRLLSDRFSAERPKGSFSTLEIQRTEQGDSAMYLCASSPKAAGVAGYTDTQYFGPGTRLTVL.